This T cell receptor beta chain was sequenced for a study of T cell responses to AZD1222 COVID-19 vaccine. In its sample, this clone was seen once. V lost 4 bases and J 2 bases, leaving 12 bases between the germline ends. This CDR3 is built from 15 residues. Germline V gene sequence: CDR1 KGHDR, CDR2 SFDVKD. Clones were sequenced by immunoSEQ multiplex PCR, and TCRdb holds only the in-frame ones, with some missing. The sample yields 72,000 or so clones, around nine tenths seen once. The chain combines TRBV24-1 with TRBJ2-3, with D hard to call. The input for sequencing was peripheral blood, taken on day 0 of AZD1222 vaccination. This receptor was obtained from an adult in good health. The CDR3 loop is CATSDPTVLTDTQYF. As DNA, the CDR3 is TGTGCCACCAGTGACCCGACGGTCCTCACAGATACGCAGTATTTT.